The source of this TCR beta chain is a study of Graves' ophthalmopathy and Graves' hyperthyroidism. The TCR beta CDR3 regions underwent amplification from RNA transcripts. An opening RT-PCR round employed HTBI primers and preceded a second-round multiplex PCR. TCRdb passed the multiplex PCR reads through MiXCR, listing each CDR3 protein once. The sample has about 390,000 distinct CDR3 sequences; approximately 15% are singletons. This clonotype showed up many times. Clinical symptoms, serum thyroxine, TRAb, thyroid ultrasound and orbital computed tomography formed the basis of diagnosis. PBMCs had their origin in fresh peripheral blood (about 10 ml). Sample: peripheral blood. The sequence was collected from a woman aged 18-29 years with stable Graves' hyperthyroidism.

This chain's CDR3 is CASSGGLDEAFF. The CDR3 nucleotides are TGTGCCAGCAGTGGGGGCTTGGATGAAGCTTTCTTT. The J gene is TRBJ1-1, the V gene TRBV2, with a weak D call TRBD1 (5 bases). The V end was cut by 4 bases, the J end by 7 bases, with 10 bases between. The CDR3 sequence is 12 residues long. Germline loops: CDR1 SNHLY, CDR2 FYNNEI.